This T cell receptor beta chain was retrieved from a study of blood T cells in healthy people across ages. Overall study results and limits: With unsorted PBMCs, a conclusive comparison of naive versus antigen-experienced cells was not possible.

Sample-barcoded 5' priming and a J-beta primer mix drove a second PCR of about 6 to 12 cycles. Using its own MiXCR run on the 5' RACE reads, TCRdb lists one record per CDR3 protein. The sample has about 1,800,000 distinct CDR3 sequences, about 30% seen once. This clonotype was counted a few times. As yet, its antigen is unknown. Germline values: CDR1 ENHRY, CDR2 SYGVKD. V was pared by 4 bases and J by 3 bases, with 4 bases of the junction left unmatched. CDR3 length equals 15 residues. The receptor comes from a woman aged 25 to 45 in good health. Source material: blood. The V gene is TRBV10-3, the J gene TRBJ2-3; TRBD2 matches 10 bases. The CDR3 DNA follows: TGTGCCATCAGTGCGGGACTAGCGCATACAGATACGCAGTATTTT. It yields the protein CAISAGLAHTDTQYF.